A single sample gave rise to the 20 T cell receptor beta chains below, sequenced in a study of blood T cell repertoires in COVID-19. Generated by immunoSEQ multiplex PCR, the TCRdb table keeps only in-frame clones and is missing some. Of fewer than 350,000 clones listed, about 85% are singletons. What was sequenced was PBMCs or T cells enriched from blood (not recorded which). The receptors here all came from a woman aged 30 to 39 who had been exposed to COVID-19.

The chain has TRBV6-4 and TRBJ2-1; 11 bases fit TRBD2. The CDR3 is 16 residues long. After removal of 4 bases from V and 10 bases from J, the junction contained 12 bases not matched to a gene. CDR1 and CDR2 (germline): MRHNA, SNTAGT. The CDR3 loop reads CASSALAGATSQEQFF. CDR3 DNA: TGTGCCAGCAGTGCACTAGCGGGAGCCACCTCCCAGGAGCAGTTCTTC.

The V call is TRBV11-2, the J call TRBJ1-3, with 8 nucleotides matching TRBD1. Germline trimming cut 1 base from V and 1 base from J; bases unmatched to any gene: 0. CDR1 is SGHAT and CDR2 is FQNNGV in the germline V gene. The length of the CDR3 is 15 residues. The CDR3 spells CASSLGTGSGNTIYF. The CDR3 DNA reads as TGTGCCAGCAGCTTAGGGACAGGGTCTGGAAACACCATATATTTT.

The chain uses TRBV6-1 and TRBJ2-1; TRBD2 is a possible D gene (7 bases). CDR1 is MNHNS and CDR2 is SASEGT in the germline V gene. Trimming left V 2 bases short and J 4 bases short, with 18 bases between. The CDR3 totals 17 residues. This CDR3 is CASSEFLRGGPYNEQFF. The CDR3 DNA reads as TGTGCCAGCAGTGAATTTTTAAGGGGGGGCCCATACAATGAGCAGTTCTTC.

The V call is TRBV6-5, the J call TRBJ2-1; 15 nucleotides line up with TRBD2. This CDR3 is 16 amino acids long. Germline V lookup: CDR1 MNHEY, CDR2 SVGAGI. V was pared by 2 bases and J by 7 bases, with 3 bases of the junction left unmatched. This CDR3 is CASSYQGTSGRNEQFF. In DNA form, the CDR3 reads TGTGCCAGCAGTTACCAAGGGACTAGCGGGAGGAATGAGCAGTTCTTC.

This chain joins TRBV19 and TRBJ1-2; 8 bases align to TRBD1. Germline CDR1 reads LNHDA; CDR2 reads SQIVND (reference sequence). The J segment lost 4 bases and the V segment lost 8 bases, leaving 15 bases of the junction unmatched. The CDR3 is 16 amino acids. Written as DNA, the CDR3 is TGTGCCAGTTTCAAACTGACAGGGGATAATGCCTATGGCTACACCTTC. Translated: CASFKLTGDNAYGYTF.

The chain uses TRBV28 and TRBJ2-7, with 7 positions matching TRBD1. This CDR3 is built from 13 residues. V was clipped by 10 bases and J by 2 bases; unmatched bases: 8. CDR1 MDHEN and CDR2 SYDVKM come from the germline V gene. CDR3 sequence reads: CATVTGATYEQYF. Written as DNA, the CDR3 is TGTGCCACCGTAACAGGGGCTACCTACGAGCAGTACTTC.

This rearrangement joins TRBV28 to TRBJ2-7, with 10 positions matching TRBD2. The CDR3 extends over 16 amino acids. J gave up 7 bases and V 1 base, and 10 bases lay outside the gene matches. Per the germline V gene, CDR1 is MDHEN and CDR2 is SYDVKM. The CDR3 sequence: CASSLLRPSGREEQYF. Written as DNA, the CDR3 is TGTGCCAGCAGTTTATTAAGACCCAGCGGGAGGGAAGAGCAGTACTTC.

V and J are TRBV24-1 and TRBJ2-5, with D perhaps matching TRBD1 (5 bases). The CDR3 is made up of 14 amino acids. Germline assignment: CDR1 KGHDR and CDR2 SFDVKD. The germline V and J ends were trimmed by 5 bases and 0 bases, with 9 bases remaining between them. CDR3 amino acids: CATSGQPYQETQYF. The CDR3 nucleotides are TGTGCCACCAGTGGACAGCCATACCAAGAGACCCAGTACTTC.

The V call is TRBV28, the J call TRBJ2-5; a weak D match, TRBD2 (5 bases). V lost 2 bases, J lost 5 bases, and 9 bases lay in between. CDR1 and CDR2 (germline): MDHEN, SYDVKM. There are 13 residues in the CDR3. The CDR3 spells CASSLGELETQYF. Written as DNA, the CDR3 is TGTGCCAGCAGTTTAGGGGAGCTTGAGACCCAGTACTTC.

The CDR3 here is CASSLELAGGRTTDTQYF. The DNA of the CDR3 is TGTGCCAGCAGCTTGGAACTAGCGGGGGGACGAACCACAGATACGCAGTATTTT. The chain has TRBV5-4 and TRBJ2-3; 12 nucleotides agree with TRBD2. This CDR3 comprises 18 residues. Germline V gene lookup returns CDR1 SGHNT and CDR2 YYREEE (reference sequence). V was pared by 0 bases and J by 2 bases, with 7 bases of the junction left unmatched.

The V and J genes are TRBV30 and TRBJ1-2; D is uncertain. This CDR3 is 13 amino acids long. Trimming cost V 4 bases and J 8 bases, with 17 bases left between them. From germline, CDR1 is GTSNPN and CDR2 SVGIG (reference sequence). CDR3 in DNA: TGTGCCTGGAACCCACACGAGGGTCGCGGCTACACCTTC. Encoded protein: CAWNPHEGRGYTF.

CDR3 DNA: TGTGCCAGCAGTGAAAACAGCTATGGCTACACCTTC. It is translated as CASSENSYGYTF. The V and J genes are TRBV2 and TRBJ1-2, with D uncertain. The CDR3 extends over 12 amino acids. Germline V gene sequence: CDR1 SNHLY, CDR2 FYNNEI. With 2 bases removed from V and 4 bases from J, the gap between germline ends came to 5 bases.

The genes are TRBV2 and TRBJ1-3; D is uncertain. The CDR3 runs 16 residues. Germline CDR1 SNHLY, CDR2 FYNNEI. V shed 0 bases and J shed 4 bases, with 13 bases lying between them. CDR3 DNA: TGTGCCAGCAGTGAAGCTCCCCCCTGGAGGGGAAACACCATATATTTT. Residues: CASSEAPPWRGNTIYF.

The chain couples TRBV2 to TRBJ2-5, with a tentative D call TRBD1 (6 bases). The CDR3 totals 12 residues. CDR1 and CDR2 from the germline V gene are SNHLY and FYNNEI. V shed 6 bases and J shed 4 bases, with 9 bases lying between them. The CDR3 sequence is CASRTQGETQYF. The CDR3 region has the DNA TGTGCCAGCAGAACACAGGGAGAGACCCAGTACTTC.

The V and J genes are TRBV28 and TRBJ1-2; TRBD1 might be the D (6 bases). The CDR3 sequence is 13 residues long. Germline assignment: CDR1 MDHEN and CDR2 SYDVKM. The V end lost 5 bases, the J end lost 7 bases, and 14 bases lay between the germline ends. In DNA, the CDR3 is TGTGCCAGCAGTGGGACATTGTGGGGTGGCTACACCTTC. Translating it yields CASSGTLWGGYTF.

This sequence joins TRBV24-1 and TRBJ2-5, with 9 bases lining up with TRBD1. The J segment lost 5 bases and the V segment lost 5 bases, leaving 11 bases of the junction unmatched. This CDR3 is built from 16 residues. CDR1 and CDR2 (germline): KGHDR, SFDVKD. The CDR3 nucleotides read TGTGCCACCAGTGTTCTATGGGGGACAGGGTATGAGACCCAGTACTTC. Protein product: CATSVLWGTGYETQYF.

This clone was picked up one time. The CDR3 bases are TGTGCCAGCGGTCGAGGGATTAGCCAAGAGACCCAGTACTTC. Amino acid sequence: CASGRGISQETQYF. The rearrangement uses TRBV2 and TRBJ2-5; tentative D call: TRBD2 (5 bases). This CDR3 is built from 14 residues. The germline CDR1 and CDR2 sequences are SNHLY and FYNNEI. V lost 8 bases and J lost 1, with 14 bases in between.

The chain uses TRBV16 and TRBJ1-3; 9 positions match TRBD1. J gave up 0 bases and V 3 bases, and 15 bases lay outside the gene matches. This CDR3 contains 20 residues. In germline, CDR1 is KGHSY, CDR2 FQNENV. As DNA, the CDR3 is TGTGCCAGCAGCCACTCTCCGGGACAGGGAGAAAACCACTCTGGAAACACCATATATTTT. This encodes CASSHSPGQGENHSGNTIYF.

The CDR3: CASSSTGMVYGYTF. CDR3 DNA: TGTGCCAGCAGTTCTACAGGGATGGTCTATGGCTACACCTTC. The V call is TRBV27, the J call TRBJ1-2; tentative D call: TRBD1 (6 bases). Trimming removed 4 bases at V and 4 bases at J, with 13 bases between. Per germline, CDR1 MNHEY and CDR2 SMNVEV (reference sequence). The CDR3 length is 14 residues.

V and J are TRBV7-9 and TRBJ1-1; D not certain. V shed 1 base and J shed 4 bases, with 10 bases lying between them. From germline, CDR1 is SEHNR and CDR2 FQNEAQ (reference sequence). The CDR3 runs to 14 residues. CDR3 in amino acids: CASSLGSQVTEAFF. CDR3 sequence (DNA): TGTGCCAGCAGCTTAGGAAGTCAGGTCACTGAAGCTTTCTTT.